Only one count was recorded for the clone carrying this T cell receptor beta chain. As yet, its antigen is unknown. Indicated treatment: some 20 received Ad26.COV2.S at low or high dose, single or two shots; about 5 received placebo; per-sample allocation not given. The investigators took samples on day 63 after the first vaccine or placebo injection. The CDR3 runs to 14 residues. Deletions cut 2 bases from V and 4 bases from J, with 11 bases between. Germline V gene data show CDR1 as SGHTA and CDR2 as FQGNSA. These data are taken from a study of Ad26.COV2.S vaccination and SARS-CoV-2 variants. Looking at the study overall: Recipients of Ad26.COV2.S got it intramuscularly, once or twice 56 days apart. Study-wide points: The placebo group had lower spike-specific TCR breadth than the vaccine recipients did. Similar non-spike TCR breadth was seen in vaccine and placebo recipients.

Some clones are missing from TCRdb's copy, which holds only in-frame ones; the method was immunoSEQ multiplex PCR. Of around 300,000 clones listed, less than 90% were seen once; the top ten hold 9.5% to 12%. This sequence was found in a person aged 18-60 years who received the Ad26.COV2.S COVID-19 vaccine or a placebo. Here the sequenced sample was peripheral blood, taken in a trial of Ad26.COV2.S vaccine versus placebo. The V call is TRBV7-2, the J call TRBJ1-1; tentative D call: TRBD1 (5 bases). The CDR3 loop reads CASSLSYGGTEAFF. The CDR3 region has the DNA TGTGCCAGCAGCTTATCCTATGGGGGCACTGAAGCTTTCTTT. Complete variable domain (other parts from reference TRBV7-2 and TRBJ1-1): GAGVSQSPSNKVTEKGKDVELRCDPISGHTALYWYRQSLGQGLEFLIYFQGNSAPDKSGLPSDRFSAERTGGSVSTLTIQRTQQEDSAVYLCASSLSYGGTEAFFGQGTRLTVV.